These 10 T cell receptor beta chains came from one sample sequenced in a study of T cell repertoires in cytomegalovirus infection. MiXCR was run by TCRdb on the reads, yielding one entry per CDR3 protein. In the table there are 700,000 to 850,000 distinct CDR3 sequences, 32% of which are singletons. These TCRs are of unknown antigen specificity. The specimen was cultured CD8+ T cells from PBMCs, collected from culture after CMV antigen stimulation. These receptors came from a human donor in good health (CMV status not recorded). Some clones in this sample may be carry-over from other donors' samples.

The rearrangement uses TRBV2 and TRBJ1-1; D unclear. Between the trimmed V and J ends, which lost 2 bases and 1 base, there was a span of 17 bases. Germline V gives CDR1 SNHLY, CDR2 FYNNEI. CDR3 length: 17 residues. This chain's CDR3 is CASSERIGQSPNTEAFF. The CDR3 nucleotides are TGTGCCAGCAGTGAAAGGATTGGGCAGAGTCCGAACACTGAAGCTTTCTTT.

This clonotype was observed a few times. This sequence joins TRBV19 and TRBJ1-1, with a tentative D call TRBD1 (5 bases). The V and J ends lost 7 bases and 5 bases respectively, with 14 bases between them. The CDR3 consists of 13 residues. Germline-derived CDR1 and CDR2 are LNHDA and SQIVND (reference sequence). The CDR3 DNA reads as TGTGCCAGTAAAGTTGGGGGGGGAACTGAAGCTTTCTTT. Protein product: CASKVGGGTEAFF.

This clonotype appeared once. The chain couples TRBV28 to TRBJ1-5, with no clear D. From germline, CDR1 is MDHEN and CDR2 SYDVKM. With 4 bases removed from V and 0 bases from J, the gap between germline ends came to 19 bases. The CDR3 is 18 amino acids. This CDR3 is CASSYRALSKYSNQPQHF. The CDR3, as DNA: TGTGCCAGCAGTTACCGAGCCCTTAGCAAATATAGCAATCAGCCCCAGCATTTT.

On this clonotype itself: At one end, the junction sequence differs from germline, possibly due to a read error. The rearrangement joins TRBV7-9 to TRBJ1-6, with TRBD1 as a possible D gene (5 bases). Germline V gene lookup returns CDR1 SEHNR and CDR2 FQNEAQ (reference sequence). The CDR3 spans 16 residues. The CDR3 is CVSSLALRGPTGPLHF. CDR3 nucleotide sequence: TGTGTCAGCAGCTTAGCTCTAAGGGGACCTACCGGGCCCCTCCACTTT.

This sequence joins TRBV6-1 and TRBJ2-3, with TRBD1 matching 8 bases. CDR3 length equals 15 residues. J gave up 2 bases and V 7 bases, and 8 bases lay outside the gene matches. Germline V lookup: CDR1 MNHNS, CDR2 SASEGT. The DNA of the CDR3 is TGTGCCAGCACTACAGGGGGGCGAGACACAGATACGCAGTATTTT. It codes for CASTTGGRDTDTQYF.

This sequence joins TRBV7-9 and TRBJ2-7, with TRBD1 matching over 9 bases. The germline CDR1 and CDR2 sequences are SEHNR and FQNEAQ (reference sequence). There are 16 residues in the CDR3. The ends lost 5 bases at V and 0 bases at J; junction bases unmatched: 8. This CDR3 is CASSGRDRVPSYEQYF. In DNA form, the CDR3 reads TGTGCCAGCAGCGGCCGGGACAGGGTCCCCTCCTACGAGCAGTACTTC.

DNA for the CDR3: TGCGCCAGCAGCCAAGAGGGACTAGCGGCCTTGGGGGGAGAGACCCAGTACTTC. Translated: CASSQEGLAALGGETQYF. The rearrangement joins TRBV4-1 to TRBJ2-5, with 11 bases that match TRBD2. V lost 0 bases to trimming and J lost 4 bases; unmatched junction nucleotides: 10. Germline values: CDR1 MGHRA, CDR2 YSYEKL. The CDR3 runs to 18 residues.

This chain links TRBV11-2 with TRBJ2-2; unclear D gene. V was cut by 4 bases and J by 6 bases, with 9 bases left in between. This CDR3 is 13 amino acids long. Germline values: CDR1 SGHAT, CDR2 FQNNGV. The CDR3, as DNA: TGTGCCAGCAGCTCCTGGACCCCCGGGGAGCTGTTTTTT. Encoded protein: CASSSWTPGELFF.

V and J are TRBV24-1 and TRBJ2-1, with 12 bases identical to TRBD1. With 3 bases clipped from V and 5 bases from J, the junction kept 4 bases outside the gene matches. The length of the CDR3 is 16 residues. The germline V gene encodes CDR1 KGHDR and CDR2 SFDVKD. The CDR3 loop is CATSDQGTGGHNEQFF. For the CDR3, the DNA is TGTGCCACCAGTGATCAAGGGACAGGGGGCCACAATGAGCAGTTCTTC.

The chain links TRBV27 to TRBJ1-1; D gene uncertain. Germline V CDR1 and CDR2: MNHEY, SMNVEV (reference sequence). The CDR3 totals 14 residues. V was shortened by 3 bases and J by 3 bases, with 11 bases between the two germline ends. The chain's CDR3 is CASSFGGLHTEAFF. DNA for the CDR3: TGTGCCAGCAGTTTCGGTGGGCTACACACTGAAGCTTTCTTT.